These 27 T cell receptor beta chains came from one sample sequenced in a study of blood T cell repertoires in COVID-19. This table comes from immunoSEQ multiplex PCR, and its TCRdb copy is limited to in-frame clones, with some not included. Found here are roughly 120,000 clones, roughly 90% of them singletons; the top ten hold 6.5% to 10%. Sequences were obtained from peripheral blood. The receptors were gathered from a woman in her 70s who had recovered from COVID-19.

The rearrangement uses TRBV4-1 and TRBJ2-3; maybe TRBD2 (5 bases). Trimming cost V 2 bases and J 2 bases, with 8 bases left between them. The germline V gene encodes CDR1 MGHRA and CDR2 YSYEKL. CDR3 length: 14 residues. The CDR3 loop is CASSQFRDTDTQYF. Here the CDR3 DNA reads TGCGCCAGCAGCCAATTCCGGGACACAGATACGCAGTATTTT.

V and J are TRBV9 and TRBJ2-5; maybe TRBD1 (6 bases). V was pared by 7 bases and J by 3 bases, with 19 bases between. CDR3 length equals 15 residues. Per the germline V gene, CDR1 is SGDLS and CDR2 is YYNGEE. This chain's CDR3 is CASGRLQGFKETQYF. Here the CDR3 DNA reads TGTGCCAGCGGGAGACTCCAGGGGTTCAAAGAGACCCAGTACTTC.

The CDR3, as DNA: TGTGCCAGCAAGGGGCAGCCCAATGAAAAACTGTTTTTT. As protein: CASKGQPNEKLFF. This chain joins TRBV11-2 and TRBJ1-4; a possible D gene is TRBD1 (5 bases). CDR1 and CDR2 from the germline V gene are SGHAT and FQNNGV. V was cut by 7 bases and J by 5 bases, with 11 bases left in between. The CDR3 is 13 residues long.

The chain recombines TRBV28 with TRBJ2-7; 8 nucleotides align to TRBD1. V lost 7 bases and J lost 0; bases outside the gene matches: 2. The CDR3 runs 13 residues. CDR1 and CDR2 (germline): MDHEN, SYDVKM. CDR3 amino acids: CASIDRGSYEQYF. In nucleotides, the CDR3 is TGTGCCAGCATCGACAGGGGCTCCTACGAGCAGTACTTC.

The chain has TRBV5-1 and TRBJ2-7; D is possibly TRBD2 (6 bases). V was trimmed by 2 bases and J by 7 bases, leaving 13 bases between them. The CDR3 covers 13 residues. CDR1 SGHRS and CDR2 YFSETQ come from the germline V gene. This chain's CDR3 is CASSFSGAGEQYF. The DNA of the CDR3 is TGCGCCAGCAGCTTCTCCGGGGCGGGGGAGCAGTACTTC.

The chain joins TRBV18 to TRBJ1-1, with 7 bases that match TRBD1. Looked up from germline, CDR1 is KGHSH and CDR2 is LQKENI. V lost 8 bases to trimming and J lost 4 bases; unmatched junction nucleotides: 7. This CDR3 contains 13 residues. The CDR3 loop reads CASGDRAVTEAFF. As DNA, the CDR3 is TGTGCCAGCGGTGACAGGGCGGTCACTGAAGCTTTCTTT. The complete variable domain, with remaining parts taken from reference TRBV18 and TRBJ1-1, reads NAGVMQNPRHLVRRRGQEARLRCSPMKGHSHVYWYRQLPEEGLKFMVYLQKENIIDESGMPKERFSAEFPKEGPSILRIQQVVRGDSAAYFCASGDRAVTEAFFGQGTRLTVV.

The chain's CDR3 is CASSLIQFSSFNYGYTF. The DNA for the CDR3 is TGTGCCAGCAGTTTAATTCAGTTTTCCTCTTTTAACTATGGCTACACCTTC. This sequence joins TRBV28 and TRBJ1-2; the D is unclear. The V and J ends lost 2 bases and 1 base respectively, with 17 bases between them. CDR1 is MDHEN and CDR2 is SYDVKM in the germline V gene. The CDR3 consists of 17 residues.

This clone was recorded once. The chain couples TRBV9 to TRBJ1-6, with unresolved D. Looked up from germline, CDR1 is SGDLS and CDR2 is YYNGEE. The ends were cut back, 3 bases at V and 7 bases at J, with 17 bases in the middle. CDR3 length equals 16 residues. The CDR3 sequence: CASSANSLTGNSPLHF. The CDR3 coding sequence is TGTGCCAGCAGCGCTAACTCACTCACGGGGAATTCACCCCTCCACTTT.

V and J are TRBV27 and TRBJ1-2; a possible D gene is TRBD1 (5 bases). Trimming removed 5 bases from V and 4 bases from J, with 14 bases in between. Looked up from germline, CDR1 is MNHEY and CDR2 is SMNVEV (reference sequence). CDR3 size: 14 residues. CDR3 region: CASSLSGLRYGYTF. Written as DNA, the CDR3 is TGTGCCAGCAGTCTCTCGGGACTTCGCTATGGCTACACCTTC.

This clone showed up just once. The rearrangement uses TRBV5-4 and TRBJ2-7, with D possibly matching TRBD1 (6 bases). This CDR3 comprises 14 residues. Germline V gene lookup returns CDR1 SGHNT and CDR2 YYREEE (reference sequence). The V and J ends lost 4 bases and 7 bases respectively, with 18 bases between them. CDR3 coding DNA: TGTGCCAGCAGCGCAGTGACAGGTTTCGGAGAGCAGTACTTC. It translates to CASSAVTGFGEQYF.

The rearrangement uses TRBV12-3 or TRBV12-4 and TRBJ1-1, with D perhaps TRBD1 (6 bases). The CDR3 runs 13 residues. V was cut by 5 bases and J by 7 bases, with 14 bases left in between. CDR3 residues: CASSRTALSEAFF. In DNA form, the CDR3 reads TGTGCCAGCAGTCGGACAGCTCTGAGTGAAGCTTTCTTT.

This clone was recorded only once. This chain uses TRBV5-1 with TRBJ2-7, with 8 bases aligning to TRBD1. Germline V CDR1 and CDR2: SGHRS, YFSETQ. After removal of 3 bases from V and 6 bases from J, the junction contained 2 bases not matched to a gene. CDR3 length equals 12 residues. CDR3 DNA sequence: TGCGCCAGCAGCTACGGGACAGGCGAGCAGTACTTC. Amino acid sequence: CASSYGTGEQYF. The full variable domain, in which reference TRBV5-1 and TRBJ2-7 provide the parts outside the CDR3, is KAGVTQTPRYLIKTRGQQVTLSCSPISGHRSVSWYQQTPGQGLQFLFEYFSETQRNKGNFPGRFSGRQFSNSRSEMNVSTLELGDSALYLCASSYGTGEQYFGPGTRLTVT.

This chain connects TRBV18 to TRBJ2-1, with TRBD2 matching over 7 bases. The germline V gene encodes CDR1 KGHSH and CDR2 LQKENI. The CDR3 covers 13 residues. The V and J ends lost 5 bases and 6 bases, in that order; junction bases with no gene match: 4. CDR3 region: CASSSGTTNEQFF. In DNA form, the CDR3 reads TGTGCCAGCTCATCTGGGACTACCAATGAGCAGTTCTTC.

The rearrangement links TRBV24-1 to TRBJ1-6, with a possible D match to TRBD1 (5 bases). V was shortened by 4 bases and J by 4 bases, with 10 bases between the two germline ends. CDR1 is KGHDR and CDR2 is SFDVKD in the germline V gene. CDR3 length equals 15 residues. CDR3: CATSEQDPYNSPLHF. CDR3 sequence (DNA): TGTGCCACCAGTGAACAGGACCCGTATAATTCACCCCTCCACTTT.

The chain couples TRBV3-1 (or the pseudogene TRBV3-2) to TRBJ2-1; 7 bases map to TRBD2. The V segment lost 0 bases and the J segment 8 bases; nucleotides outside the gene matches: 10. Germline loops: CDR1 LGHDT, CDR2 YNNKEL (reference sequence). This CDR3 is 16 amino acids long. The CDR3 loop is CASSQERTGGLHEQFF. In nucleotides, the CDR3 is TGTGCCAGCAGCCAAGAGAGGACGGGAGGACTCCATGAGCAGTTCTTC.

CDR3 sequence reads: CASTPTRASGSNEQFF. The CDR3 region has the DNA TGTGCCAGCACCCCCACCCGGGCTAGCGGGAGCAATGAGCAGTTCTTC. V gene TRBV11-2 combines with J gene TRBJ2-1; 10 bases map to TRBD2. This CDR3 contains 16 residues. The V and J ends lost 7 bases and 6 bases, in that order; junction bases with no gene match: 12. Germline values: CDR1 SGHAT, CDR2 FQNNGV. The entire variable domain, with the rest obtained from reference TRBV11-2 and TRBJ2-1, is as follows: EAGVAQSPRYKIIEKRQSVAFWCNPISGHATLYWYQQILGQGPKLLIQFQNNGVVDDSQLPKDRFSAERLKGVDSTLKIQPAKLEDSAVYLCASTPTRASGSNEQFFGPGTRLTVL.

The J gene is TRBJ1-4, the V gene TRBV2, with TRBD1 identical over 7 bases. The germline gives CDR1 SNHLY, CDR2 FYNNEI. V lost 7 bases and J lost 8; bases outside the gene matches: 10. This CDR3 spans 14 amino acids. The CDR3 reads CASTGDSWAEKLFF. The CDR3 nucleotides read TGTGCCAGCACCGGGGACAGTTGGGCGGAAAAACTGTTTTTT.

This clone was detected once. The DNA for the CDR3 is TGCGCCAGCAGCTTGATTCCGGGGGCGAACACCGGGGAGCTGTTTTTT. Its protein is CASSLIPGANTGELFF. The chain uses TRBV5-1 and TRBJ2-2; D may be TRBD2 (6 bases). V was clipped by 1 base and J by 0 bases, with 10 bases between them. Germline CDR1 and CDR2: SGHRS and YFSETQ. The CDR3 loop spans 16 amino acids.

This rearrangement joins TRBV5-1 to TRBJ2-3; D is possibly TRBD1 (6 bases). This CDR3 spans 16 amino acids. V lost 3 bases, J lost 3 bases, and 17 bases lay in between. The germline V gene has CDR1 SGHRS and CDR2 YFSETQ. CDR3 DNA sequence: TGCGCCAGCAGCTCACTCACAGGGCCTGGGACAGATACGCAGTATTTT. Protein sequence: CASSSLTGPGTDTQYF.

The gene calls are TRBV2 and TRBJ1-1; TRBD1 might be the D (6 bases). With 5 bases removed from V and 1 base from J, the gap between germline ends came to 8 bases. Germline V gene sequence: CDR1 SNHLY, CDR2 FYNNEI. This CDR3 is built from 13 residues. The CDR3 DNA follows: TGTGCCAGCAGTTCGGACAGGAACACTGAAGCTTTCTTT. Its translation: CASSSDRNTEAFF. Combining the CDR3 with reference TRBV2 and TRBJ1-1 gives the whole variable domain EPEVTQTPSHQVTQMGQEVILRCVPISNHLYFYWYRQILGQKVEFLVSFYNNEISEKSEIFDDQFSVERPDGSNFTLKIRSTKLEDSAMYFCASSSDRNTEAFFGQGTRLTVV.

This rearrangement joins TRBV30 to TRBJ2-2, with 7 bases lining up with TRBD2. Germline V CDR1 and CDR2: GTSNPN, SVGIG (reference sequence). The CDR3 runs 14 residues. V shed 4 bases, J shed 6 bases, and the junction held 8 bases outside the gene matches. This CDR3 is CAWNPGLIAGELFF. CDR3 sequence (DNA): TGTGCCTGGAATCCGGGACTAATTGCCGGGGAGCTGTTTTTT.

The chain carries TRBV9 and TRBJ2-2; the D gene is possibly TRBD1 (6 bases). V was trimmed by 0 bases and J by 2 bases, leaving 14 bases between them. The germline gives CDR1 SGDLS, CDR2 YYNGEE. The length of the CDR3 is 17 residues. CDR3 sequence reads: CASSVALGQTNTGELFF. The CDR3 coding sequence is TGTGCCAGCAGCGTAGCTCTTGGACAGACTAACACCGGGGAGCTGTTTTTT.

V gene TRBV5-6 combines with J gene TRBJ1-6; 9 nucleotides agree with TRBD1. In germline, CDR1 is SGHDT, CDR2 YYEEEE. Unmatched junction bases numbered 4, after V lost 7 bases and J lost 8 bases. The CDR3 has 13 residues. CDR3 in DNA: TGTGCCAGCTCTCGGACAGGGGATTCACCCCTCCACTTT. Protein: CASSRTGDSPLHF.

The rearrangement uses TRBV7-3 and TRBJ2-3, with 9 bases identical to TRBD2. This CDR3 spans 14 amino acids. V lost 1 base to trimming and J lost 6 bases; unmatched junction nucleotides: 2. CDR1 and CDR2 (germline): SGHTA, FQGTGA. DNA for the CDR3: TGTGCCAGCAGCTTAAACCTAGCGGGGGATACGCAGTATTTT. It codes for CASSLNLAGDTQYF. The full variable domain, completed using reference TRBV7-3 and TRBJ2-3, is GAGVSQTPSNKVTEKGKYVELRCDPISGHTALYWYRQSLGQGPEFLIYFQGTGAADDSGLPNDRFFAVRPEGSVSTLKIQRTERGDSAVYLCASSLNLAGDTQYFGPGTRLTVL.

V gene TRBV2 combines with J gene TRBJ1-3, with D tentatively TRBD1 (6 bases). Looked up from germline, CDR1 is SNHLY and CDR2 is FYNNEI. The CDR3 loop spans 13 amino acids. V shed 5 bases and J shed 7 bases, with 12 bases lying between them. The CDR3 region is CASSPFTGNTIYF. CDR3 DNA sequence: TGTGCCAGCAGTCCCTTTACAGGGAACACCATATATTTT.

The chain recombines TRBV7-2 with TRBJ2-5, with 7 nucleotides matching TRBD1. V lost 4 bases to trimming and J lost 4 bases; unmatched junction nucleotides: 6. The germline gives CDR1 SGHTA, CDR2 FQGNSA. This CDR3 spans 14 amino acids. The DNA of the CDR3 is TGTGCCAGCAGCTGGCAACAGGGGCCAGAGACCCAGTACTTC. The encoded protein is CASSWQQGPETQYF.

The chain joins TRBV9 to TRBJ2-2; unclear D gene. Germline V gene data show CDR1 as SGDLS and CDR2 as YYNGEE. Deletions cut 3 bases from V and 3 bases from J, with 15 bases between. The CDR3 spans 16 residues. CDR3 nucleotide sequence: TGTGCCAGCAGCGCGAAGCTAGGAACCTACACCGGGGAGCTGTTTTTT. Translation gives CASSAKLGTYTGELFF.